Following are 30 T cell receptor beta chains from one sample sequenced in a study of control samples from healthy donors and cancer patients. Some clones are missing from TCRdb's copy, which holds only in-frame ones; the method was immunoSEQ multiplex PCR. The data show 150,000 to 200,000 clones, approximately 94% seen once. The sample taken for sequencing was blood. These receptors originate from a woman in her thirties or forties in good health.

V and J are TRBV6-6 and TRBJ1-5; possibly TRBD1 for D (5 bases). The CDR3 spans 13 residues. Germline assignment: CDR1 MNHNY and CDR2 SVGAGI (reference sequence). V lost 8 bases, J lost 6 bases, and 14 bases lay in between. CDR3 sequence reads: CASDGPGGQPQHF. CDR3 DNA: TGTGCCAGCGATGGGCCGGGGGGTCAGCCCCAGCATTTT.

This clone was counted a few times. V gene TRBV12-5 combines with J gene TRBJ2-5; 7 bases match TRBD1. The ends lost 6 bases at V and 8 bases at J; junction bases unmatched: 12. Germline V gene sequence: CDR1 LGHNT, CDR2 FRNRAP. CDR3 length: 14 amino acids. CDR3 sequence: CASGVGQATQTQYF. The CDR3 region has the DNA TGTGCTAGTGGGGTCGGACAGGCCACACAAACCCAGTACTTC.

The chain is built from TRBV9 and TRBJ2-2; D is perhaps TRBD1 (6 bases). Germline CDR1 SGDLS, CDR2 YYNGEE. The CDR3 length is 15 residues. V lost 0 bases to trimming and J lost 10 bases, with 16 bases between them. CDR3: CASSVEPGAVEELFF. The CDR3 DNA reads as TGTGCCAGCAGCGTAGAACCAGGGGCGGTAGAGGAGCTGTTTTTT.

The CDR3 nucleotides are TGCGCCAGCAGCTTGGAGGATTTGGATACGCAGTATTTT. It encodes CASSLEDLDTQYF. The rearrangement uses TRBV5-1 and TRBJ2-3; D not certain. Germline assignment: CDR1 SGHRS and CDR2 YFSETQ. The CDR3 length is 13 residues. Deletions cut 0 bases from V and 6 bases from J, with 8 bases between.

The CDR3 loop reads CASSRAGTYGYTF. The CDR3 bases are TGCGCCAGCAGCCGGGCAGGGACCTATGGCTACACCTTC. J is TRBJ1-2 and V is TRBV4-1; tentative D call: TRBD1 (5 bases). The CDR3 runs to 13 residues. The V and J ends lost 4 bases and 4 bases respectively, with 10 bases between them. Germline loops: CDR1 MGHRA, CDR2 YSYEKL.

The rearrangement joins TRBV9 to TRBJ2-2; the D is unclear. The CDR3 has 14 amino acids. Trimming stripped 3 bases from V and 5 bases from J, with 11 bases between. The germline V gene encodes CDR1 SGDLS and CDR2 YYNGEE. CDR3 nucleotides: TGTGCCAGCAGCGGGAATCTAAGGACCGGGGAGCTGTTTTTT. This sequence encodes CASSGNLRTGELFF.

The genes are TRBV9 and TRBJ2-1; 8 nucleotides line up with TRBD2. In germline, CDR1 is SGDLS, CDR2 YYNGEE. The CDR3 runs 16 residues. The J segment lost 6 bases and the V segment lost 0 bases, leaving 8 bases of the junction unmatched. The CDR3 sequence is CASSVEPSGRTNEQFF. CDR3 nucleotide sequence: TGTGCCAGCAGCGTAGAACCCAGCGGGAGAACCAATGAGCAGTTCTTC.

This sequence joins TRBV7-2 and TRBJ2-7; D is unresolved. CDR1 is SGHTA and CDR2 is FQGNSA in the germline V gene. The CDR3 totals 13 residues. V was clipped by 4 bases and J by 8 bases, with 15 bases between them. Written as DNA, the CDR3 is TGTGCCAGCAGCTCAGACCCCGAGGTAAAGCAGTACTTC. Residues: CASSSDPEVKQYF.

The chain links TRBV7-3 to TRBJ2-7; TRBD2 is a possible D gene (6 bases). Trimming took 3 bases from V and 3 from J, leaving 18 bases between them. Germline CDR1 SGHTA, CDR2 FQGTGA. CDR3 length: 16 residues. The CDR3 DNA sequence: TGTGCCAGCAGCTTTGGTCCGCCGGGAGCGGGCTACGAGCAGTACTTC. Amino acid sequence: CASSFGPPGAGYEQYF.

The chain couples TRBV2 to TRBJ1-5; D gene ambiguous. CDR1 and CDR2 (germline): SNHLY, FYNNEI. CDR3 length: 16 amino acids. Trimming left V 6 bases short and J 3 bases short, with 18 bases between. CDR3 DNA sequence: TGTGCCAGCAGGAACGAGGTTATGAGTGTCAATCAGCCCCAGCATTTT. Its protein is CASRNEVMSVNQPQHF.

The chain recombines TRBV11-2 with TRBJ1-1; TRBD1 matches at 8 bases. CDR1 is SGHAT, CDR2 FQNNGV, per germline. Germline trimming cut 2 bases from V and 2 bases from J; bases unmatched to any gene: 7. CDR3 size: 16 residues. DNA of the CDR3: TGTGCCAGCAGCTTATCCCCGACAGGGGTTAACACTGAAGCTTTCTTT. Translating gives CASSLSPTGVNTEAFF.

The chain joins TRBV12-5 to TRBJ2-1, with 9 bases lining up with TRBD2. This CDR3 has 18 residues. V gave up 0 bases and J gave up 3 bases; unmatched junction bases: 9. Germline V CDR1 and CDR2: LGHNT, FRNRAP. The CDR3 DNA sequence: TGTGCTAGTGGTTTGGTTGGATTTAGCGGGAGTCTCTACAATGAGCAGTTCTTC. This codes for CASGLVGFSGSLYNEQFF.

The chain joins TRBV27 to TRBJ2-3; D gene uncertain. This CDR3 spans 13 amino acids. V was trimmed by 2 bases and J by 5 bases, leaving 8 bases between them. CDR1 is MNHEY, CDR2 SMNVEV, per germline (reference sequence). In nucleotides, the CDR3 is TGTGCCAGCAGTTTAGGGGTGGGAGATACGCAGTATTTT. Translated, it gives CASSLGVGDTQYF.

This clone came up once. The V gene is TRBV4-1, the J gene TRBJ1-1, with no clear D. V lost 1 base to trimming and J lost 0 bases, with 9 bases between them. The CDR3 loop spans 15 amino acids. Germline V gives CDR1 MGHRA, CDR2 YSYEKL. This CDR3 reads CASSQVGYMNTEAFF. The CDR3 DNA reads TGCGCCAGCAGCCAAGTTGGGTACATGAACACTGAAGCTTTCTTT.

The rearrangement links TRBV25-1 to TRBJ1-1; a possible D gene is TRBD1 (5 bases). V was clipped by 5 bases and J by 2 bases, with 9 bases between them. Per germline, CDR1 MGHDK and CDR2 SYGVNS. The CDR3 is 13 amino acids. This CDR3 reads CASSYGGNTEAFF. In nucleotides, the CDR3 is TGTGCCAGCAGTTATGGGGGAAACACTGAAGCTTTCTTT.

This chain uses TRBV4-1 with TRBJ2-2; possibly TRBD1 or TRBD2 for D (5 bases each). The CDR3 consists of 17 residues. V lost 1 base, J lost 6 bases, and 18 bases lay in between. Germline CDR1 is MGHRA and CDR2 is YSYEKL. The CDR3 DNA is TGCGCCAGCAGCCAAGGATCGGCCTTTGGGGGATCCGGGGAGCTGTTTTTT. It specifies CASSQGSAFGGSGELFF.

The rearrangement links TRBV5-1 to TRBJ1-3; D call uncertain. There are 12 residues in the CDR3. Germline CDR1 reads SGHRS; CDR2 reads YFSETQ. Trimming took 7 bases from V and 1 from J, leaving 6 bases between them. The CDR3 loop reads CASSDSGNTIYF. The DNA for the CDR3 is TGCGCCAGCTCTGATTCTGGAAACACCATATATTTT.

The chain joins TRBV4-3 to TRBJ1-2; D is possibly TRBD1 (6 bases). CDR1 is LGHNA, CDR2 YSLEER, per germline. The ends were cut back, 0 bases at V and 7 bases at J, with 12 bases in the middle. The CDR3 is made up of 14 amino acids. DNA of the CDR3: TGCGCCAGCAGCCAAGATAGACAGGCAGCTGGCTACACCTTC. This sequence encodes CASSQDRQAAGYTF.

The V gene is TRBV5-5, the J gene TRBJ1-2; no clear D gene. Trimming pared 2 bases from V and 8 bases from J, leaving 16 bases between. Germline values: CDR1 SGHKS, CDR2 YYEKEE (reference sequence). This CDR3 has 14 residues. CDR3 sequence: CASSLRLNPVGYTF. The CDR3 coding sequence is TGTGCCAGCAGCTTACGACTCAACCCAGTGGGCTACACCTTC.

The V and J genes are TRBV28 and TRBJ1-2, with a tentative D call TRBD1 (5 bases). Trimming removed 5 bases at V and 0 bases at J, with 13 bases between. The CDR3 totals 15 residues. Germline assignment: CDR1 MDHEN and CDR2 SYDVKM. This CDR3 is CASSPRGAANYGYTF. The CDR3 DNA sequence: TGTGCCAGCAGTCCAAGGGGCGCAGCTAACTATGGCTACACCTTC.

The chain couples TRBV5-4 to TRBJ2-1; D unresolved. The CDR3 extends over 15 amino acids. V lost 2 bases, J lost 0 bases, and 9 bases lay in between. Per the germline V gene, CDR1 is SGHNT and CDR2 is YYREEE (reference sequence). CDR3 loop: CASSFIGDSYNEQFF. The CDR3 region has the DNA TGTGCCAGCAGCTTTATCGGAGACTCCTACAATGAGCAGTTCTTC.

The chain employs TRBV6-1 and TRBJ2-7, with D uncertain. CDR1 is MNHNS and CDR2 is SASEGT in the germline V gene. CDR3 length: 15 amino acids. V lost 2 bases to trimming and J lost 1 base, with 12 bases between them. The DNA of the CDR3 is TGTGCCAGCAGTGAACAAGCATCTACGTCCTACGAGCAGTACTTC. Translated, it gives CASSEQASTSYEQYF.

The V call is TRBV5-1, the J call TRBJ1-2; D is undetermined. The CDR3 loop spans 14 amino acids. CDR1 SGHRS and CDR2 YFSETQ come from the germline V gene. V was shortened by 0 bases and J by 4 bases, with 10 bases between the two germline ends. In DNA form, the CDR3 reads TGCGCCAGCAGCTTGGAAAGTGAGACCTATGGCTACACCTTC. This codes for CASSLESETYGYTF.

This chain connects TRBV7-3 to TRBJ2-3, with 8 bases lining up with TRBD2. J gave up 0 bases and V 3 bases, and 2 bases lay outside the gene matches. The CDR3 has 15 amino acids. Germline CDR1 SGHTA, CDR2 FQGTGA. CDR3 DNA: TGTGCCAGCAGCTTTAGCGGGGCGAGCACAGATACGCAGTATTTT. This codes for CASSFSGASTDTQYF.

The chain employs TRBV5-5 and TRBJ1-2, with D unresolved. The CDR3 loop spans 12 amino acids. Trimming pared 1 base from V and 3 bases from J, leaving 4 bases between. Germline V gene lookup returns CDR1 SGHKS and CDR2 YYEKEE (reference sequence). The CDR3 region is CASSLTDYGYTF. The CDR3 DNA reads TGTGCCAGCAGCTTGACGGACTATGGCTACACCTTC. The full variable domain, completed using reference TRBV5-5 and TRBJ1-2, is DAGVTQSPTHLIKTRGQQVTLRCSPISGHKSVSWYQQVLGQGPQFIFQYYEKEERGRGNFPDRFSARQFPNYSSELNVNALLLGDSALYLCASSLTDYGYTFGSGTRLTVV.

The CDR3 DNA sequence: TGTGCCAGCAGTTCGACAGGGAAATTGGATACGCAGTATTTT. Its translation is CASSSTGKLDTQYF. V usage is TRBV6-4 and J usage is TRBJ2-3; 7 positions match TRBD1. The germline V gene has CDR1 MRHNA and CDR2 SNTAGT. Trimming cost V 5 bases and J 6 bases; bases outside gene matches: 8. This CDR3 comprises 14 residues.

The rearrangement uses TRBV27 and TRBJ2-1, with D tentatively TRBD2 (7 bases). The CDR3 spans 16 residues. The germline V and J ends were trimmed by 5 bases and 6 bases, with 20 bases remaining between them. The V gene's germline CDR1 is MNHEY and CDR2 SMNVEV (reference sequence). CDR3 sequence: CASSPYKAGDINEQFF. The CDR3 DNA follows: TGTGCCAGCAGTCCCTATAAGGCGGGGGACATCAATGAGCAGTTCTTC.

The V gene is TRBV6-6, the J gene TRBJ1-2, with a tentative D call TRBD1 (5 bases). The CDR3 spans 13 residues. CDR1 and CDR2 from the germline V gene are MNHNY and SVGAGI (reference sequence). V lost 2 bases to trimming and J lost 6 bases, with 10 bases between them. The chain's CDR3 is CASSYVQGNGYTF. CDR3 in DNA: TGTGCCAGCAGTTACGTTCAGGGTAATGGCTACACCTTC.

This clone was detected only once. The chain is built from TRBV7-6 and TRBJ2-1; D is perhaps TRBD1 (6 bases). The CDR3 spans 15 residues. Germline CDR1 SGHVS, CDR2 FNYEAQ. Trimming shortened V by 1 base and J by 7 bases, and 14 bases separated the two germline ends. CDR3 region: CASSLDRAQGNEQFF. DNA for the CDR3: TGTGCCAGCAGCTTAGACAGGGCGCAGGGGAATGAGCAGTTCTTC.

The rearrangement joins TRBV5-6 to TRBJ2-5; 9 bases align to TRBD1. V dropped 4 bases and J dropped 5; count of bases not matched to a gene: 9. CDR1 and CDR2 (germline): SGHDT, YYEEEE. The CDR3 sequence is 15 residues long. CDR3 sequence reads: CASSLIRTGAETQYF. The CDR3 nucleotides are TGTGCCAGCAGCCTGATACGGACAGGGGCCGAGACCCAGTACTTC. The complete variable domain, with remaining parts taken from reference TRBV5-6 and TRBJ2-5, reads DAGVTQSPTHLIKTRGQQVTLRCSPKSGHDTVSWYQQALGQGPQFIFQYYEEEERQRGNFPDRFSGHQFPNYSSELNVNALLLGDSALYLCASSLIRTGAETQYFGPGTRLLVL.